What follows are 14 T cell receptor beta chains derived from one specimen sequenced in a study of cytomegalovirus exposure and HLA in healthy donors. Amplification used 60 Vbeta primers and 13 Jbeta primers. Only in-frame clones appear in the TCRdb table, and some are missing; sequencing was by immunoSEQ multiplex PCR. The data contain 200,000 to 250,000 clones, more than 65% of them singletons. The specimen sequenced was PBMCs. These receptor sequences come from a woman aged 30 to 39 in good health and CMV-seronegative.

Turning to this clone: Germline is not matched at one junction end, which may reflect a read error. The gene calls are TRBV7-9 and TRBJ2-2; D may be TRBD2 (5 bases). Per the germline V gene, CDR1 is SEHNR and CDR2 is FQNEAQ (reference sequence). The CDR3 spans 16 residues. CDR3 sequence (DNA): TGTTCCAGCAGCTTACGGCCCGCGGGCAGCACCGGGGAGCTGTTTTTT. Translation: CSSSLRPAGSTGELFF. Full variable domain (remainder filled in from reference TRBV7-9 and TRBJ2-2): DTGVSQNPRHKITKRGQNVTFRCDPISEHNRLYWYRQTLGQGPEFLTYFQNEAQLEKSRLLSDRFSAERPKGSFSTLEIQRTEQGDSAMYLCSSSLRPAGSTGELFFGEGSRLTVL.

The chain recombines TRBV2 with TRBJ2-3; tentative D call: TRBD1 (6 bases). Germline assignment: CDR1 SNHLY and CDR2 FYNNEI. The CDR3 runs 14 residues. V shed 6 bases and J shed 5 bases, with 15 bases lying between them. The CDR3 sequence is CASRIQTGLDTQYF. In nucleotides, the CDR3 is TGTGCCAGCAGGATTCAAACAGGGTTAGATACGCAGTATTTT.

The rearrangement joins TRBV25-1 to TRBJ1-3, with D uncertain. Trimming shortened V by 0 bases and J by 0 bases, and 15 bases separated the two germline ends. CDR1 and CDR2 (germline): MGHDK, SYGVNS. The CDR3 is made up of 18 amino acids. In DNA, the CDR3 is TGTGCCAGCAGTGAATATTTTGGCAGGCATAACTCTGGAAACACCATATATTTT. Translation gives CASSEYFGRHNSGNTIYF.

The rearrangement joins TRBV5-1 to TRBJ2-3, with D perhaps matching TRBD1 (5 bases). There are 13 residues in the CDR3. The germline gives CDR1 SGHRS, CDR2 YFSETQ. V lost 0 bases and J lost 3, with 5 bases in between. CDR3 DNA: TGCGCCAGCAGCTTGGAGGGGACAGATACGCAGTATTTT. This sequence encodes CASSLEGTDTQYF.

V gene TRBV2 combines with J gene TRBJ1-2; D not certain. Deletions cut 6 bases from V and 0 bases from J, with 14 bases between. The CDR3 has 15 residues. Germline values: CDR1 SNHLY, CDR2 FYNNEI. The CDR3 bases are TGTGCCAGCAGCGCTCGAGAGATGGCTAACTATGGCTACACCTTC. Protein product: CASSAREMANYGYTF.

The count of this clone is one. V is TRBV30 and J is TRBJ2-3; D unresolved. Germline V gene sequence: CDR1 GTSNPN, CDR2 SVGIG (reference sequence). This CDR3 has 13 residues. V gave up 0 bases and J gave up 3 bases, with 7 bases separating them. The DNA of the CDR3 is TGTGCCTGGAGTGTACTGGTGACAGATACGCAGTATTTT. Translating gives CAWSVLVTDTQYF.

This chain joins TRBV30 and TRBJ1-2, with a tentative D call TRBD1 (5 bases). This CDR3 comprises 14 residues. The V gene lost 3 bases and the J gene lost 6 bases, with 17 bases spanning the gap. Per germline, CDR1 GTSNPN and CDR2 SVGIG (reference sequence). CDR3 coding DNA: TGTGCCTGGAGATCTTCGGCAGGAGGGGATGGCTACACCTTC. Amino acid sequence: CAWRSSAGGDGYTF. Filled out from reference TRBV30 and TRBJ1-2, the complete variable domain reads SQTIHQWPATLVQPVGSPLSLECTVEGTSNPNLYWYRQAAGRGLQLLFYSVGIGQISSEVPQNLSASRPQDRQFILSSKKLLLSDSGFYLCAWRSSAGGDGYTFGSGTRLTVV.

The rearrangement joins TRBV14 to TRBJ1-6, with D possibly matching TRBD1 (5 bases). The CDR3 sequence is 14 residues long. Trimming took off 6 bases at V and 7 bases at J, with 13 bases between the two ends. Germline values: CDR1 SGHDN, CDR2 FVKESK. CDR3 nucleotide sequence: TGTGCCAGCAGTGGGGGGGGAGCAAATTCACCCCTCCACTTT. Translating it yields CASSGGGANSPLHF. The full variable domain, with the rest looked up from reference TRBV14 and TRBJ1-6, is EAGVTQFPSHSVIEKGQTVTLRCDPISGHDNLYWYRRVMGKEIKFLLHFVKESKQDESGMPNNRFLAERTGGTYSTLKVQPAELEDSGVYFCASSGGGANSPLHFGNGTRLTVT.

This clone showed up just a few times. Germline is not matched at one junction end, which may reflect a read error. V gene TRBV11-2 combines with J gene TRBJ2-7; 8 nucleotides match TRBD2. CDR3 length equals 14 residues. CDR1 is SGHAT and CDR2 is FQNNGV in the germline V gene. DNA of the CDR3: TGTGCCAGCCGCTTCCTAGCGGGCCTCTACGGGCAGTACTTC. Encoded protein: CASRFLAGLYGQYF.

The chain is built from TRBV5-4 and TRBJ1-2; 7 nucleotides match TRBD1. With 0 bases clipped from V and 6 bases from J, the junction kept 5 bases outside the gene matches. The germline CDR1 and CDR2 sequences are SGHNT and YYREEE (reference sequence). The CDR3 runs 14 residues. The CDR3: CASSLGDSADGYTF. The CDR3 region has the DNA TGTGCCAGCAGCTTGGGGGACAGCGCAGATGGCTACACCTTC.

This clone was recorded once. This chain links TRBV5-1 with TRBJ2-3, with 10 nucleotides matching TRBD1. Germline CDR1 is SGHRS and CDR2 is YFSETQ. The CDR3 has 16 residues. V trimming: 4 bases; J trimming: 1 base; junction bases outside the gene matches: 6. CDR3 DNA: TGCGCCAGCAGCCCGCCGACAGGGGGCGGCACAGATACGCAGTATTTT. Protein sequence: CASSPPTGGGTDTQYF.

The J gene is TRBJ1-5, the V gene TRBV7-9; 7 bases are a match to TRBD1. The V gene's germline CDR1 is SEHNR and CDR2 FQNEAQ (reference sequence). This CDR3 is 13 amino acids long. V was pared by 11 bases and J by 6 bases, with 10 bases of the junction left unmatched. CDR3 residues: CACQQGSLQPQHF. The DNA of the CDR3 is TGTGCCTGCCAACAGGGGTCTCTTCAGCCCCAGCATTTT.

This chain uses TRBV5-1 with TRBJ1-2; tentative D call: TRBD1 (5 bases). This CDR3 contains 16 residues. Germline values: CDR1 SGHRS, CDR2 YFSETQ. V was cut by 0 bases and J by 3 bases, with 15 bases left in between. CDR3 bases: TGCGCCAGCAGCTTGGCCGGCTCTGCGGGGGACTATGGCTACACCTTC. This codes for CASSLAGSAGDYGYTF. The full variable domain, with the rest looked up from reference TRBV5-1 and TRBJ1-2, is KAGVTQTPRYLIKTRGQQVTLSCSPISGHRSVSWYQQTPGQGLQFLFEYFSETQRNKGNFPGRFSGRQFSNSRSEMNVSTLELGDSALYLCASSLAGSAGDYGYTFGSGTRLTVV.

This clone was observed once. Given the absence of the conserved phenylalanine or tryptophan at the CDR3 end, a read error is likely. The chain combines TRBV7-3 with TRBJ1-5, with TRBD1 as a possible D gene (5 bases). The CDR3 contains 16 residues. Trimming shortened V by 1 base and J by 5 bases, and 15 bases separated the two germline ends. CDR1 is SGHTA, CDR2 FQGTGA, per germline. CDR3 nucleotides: TGTGCCAGCAGCTTAATACGTTACGGACACTATCAGCCCCAGCATTCT. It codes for CASSLIRYGHYQPQHS.